The 22 T cell receptor beta chains given below trace back to one sample, sequenced in a study of identical twins. TCRdb redid the calling of the 5' RACE reads with MiXCR, one entry per CDR3 protein. Here the sample spans around 680,000 distinct CDR3 sequences, 8.6% being singletons. The sample was also linked to a second study, of yellow fever vaccine responses in identical twins.

Specimen: PBMCs. The origin of the receptors is a woman between 18 and 29 years old in good health.

This clonotype has only a few counts. The genes are TRBV5-5 and TRBJ2-2, with D maybe TRBD2 (6 bases). CDR3 length: 17 residues. Looked up from germline, CDR1 is SGHKS and CDR2 is YYEKEE (reference sequence). Deletions cut 4 bases from V and 6 bases from J, with 22 bases between. CDR3 coding DNA: TGTGCCAGCAGCCGCCTTCCTTACGGGGAGGAGGCCGGGGAGCTGTTTTTT. Its protein product is CASSRLPYGEEAGELFF.

V is TRBV3-1 and J is TRBJ2-5; no definite D call. V gave up 2 bases and J gave up 3 bases, with 13 bases separating them. The CDR3 spans 15 residues. Germline CDR1 LGHDT, CDR2 YNNKEL (reference sequence). CDR3 protein: CASSQTWAPEETQYF. The CDR3 DNA follows: TGTGCCAGCAGCCAAACATGGGCGCCAGAAGAGACCCAGTACTTC.

This clonotype was seen only a few times. CDR3 DNA sequence: TGTGCCAGCAGCCCTGGTGGACTAGCGGGAGGCGGGGAGCTGTTTTTT. Translated, it gives CASSPGGLAGGGELFF. The chain joins TRBV28 to TRBJ2-2; 14 positions agree with TRBD2. Germline V gives CDR1 MDHEN, CDR2 SYDVKM. The CDR3 has 16 amino acids. The ends lost 6 bases at V and 7 bases at J; junction bases unmatched: 7.

Only a few counts were recorded for this clonotype. This chain uses TRBV18 with TRBJ2-1; 9 nucleotides line up with TRBD2. CDR3 length: 18 residues. CDR1 is KGHSH, CDR2 LQKENI, per germline. J gave up 3 bases and V 2 bases, and 11 bases lay outside the gene matches. The CDR3 DNA reads TGTGCCAGCTCACCAAATACACTAGCGGGTTCGGACTACAATGAGCAGTTCTTC. Its translation is CASSPNTLAGSDYNEQFF.

The chain combines TRBV28 with TRBJ2-7; D remains unclear. Trimming left V 5 bases short and J 1 base short, with 9 bases between. Looked up from germline, CDR1 is MDHEN and CDR2 is SYDVKM. This CDR3 contains 13 residues. The CDR3 loop reads CASSKPTSYEQYF. CDR3 sequence (DNA): TGTGCCAGCAGTAAACCCACGTCCTACGAGCAGTACTTC. Full variable domain (outside the CDR3, taken from reference TRBV28 and TRBJ2-7): DVKVTQSSRYLVKRTGEKVFLECVQDMDHENMFWYRQDPGLGLRLIYFSYDVKMKEKGDIPEGYSVSREKKERFSLILESASTNQTSMYLCASSKPTSYEQYFGPGTRLTVT.

This clonotype was detected only a few times. This chain uses TRBV5-5 with TRBJ1-3, with D uncertain. The CDR3 runs 14 residues. Germline CDR1 reads SGHKS; CDR2 reads YYEKEE (reference sequence). Trimming removed 5 bases at V and 0 bases at J, with 9 bases between. For the CDR3, the DNA is TGTGCCAGCAGTTCGACGGACTCTGGAAACACCATATATTTT. Translation: CASSSTDSGNTIYF.

This clonotype occurred a few times. This chain connects TRBV6-5 to TRBJ2-1, with TRBD1 matching 10 bases. CDR1 and CDR2 from the germline V gene are MNHEY and SVGAGI. The CDR3 has 15 residues. Trimming took 2 bases from V and 2 from J; bases not matched to a gene: 0. As DNA, the CDR3 is TGTGCCAGCAGTTACGGACAGGGGGCCTACAATGAGCAGTTCTTC. Its protein is CASSYGQGAYNEQFF.

This clonotype appeared a few times. The V call is TRBV27, the J call TRBJ2-7; 7 bases are shared with TRBD2. V trimming: 5 bases; J trimming: 2 bases; junction bases outside the gene matches: 15. Germline CDR1 reads MNHEY; CDR2 reads SMNVEV (reference sequence). This CDR3 spans 17 amino acids. CDR3 nucleotides: TGTGCCAGCAGTCCACTGATGAGGAGGGGAGGGACCTACGAGCAGTACTTC. It yields the protein CASSPLMRRGGTYEQYF.

This clonotype was counted a few times. The V gene is TRBV10-3, the J gene TRBJ2-6; TRBD1 aligns across 9 bases. The CDR3 is made up of 16 amino acids. The ends lost 7 bases at V and 1 base at J; junction bases unmatched: 5. CDR1 is ENHRY and CDR2 is SYGVKD in the germline V gene. CDR3 region: CAITGTGTSGANVLTF. CDR3 DNA: TGTGCCATCACCGGGACAGGGACGTCTGGGGCCAACGTCCTGACTTTC.

This chain links TRBV5-1 with TRBJ2-1, with a tentative D call TRBD1 (7 bases). Germline values: CDR1 SGHRS, CDR2 YFSETQ. V lost 4 bases to trimming and J lost 2 bases, with 13 bases between them. The CDR3 covers 15 residues. This CDR3 is CASSDQGGTYNEQFF. The CDR3 nucleotides read TGCGCCAGCAGCGACCAGGGGGGTACCTACAATGAGCAGTTCTTC.

This clonotype showed up just a few times. The chain is built from TRBV20-1 and TRBJ2-2; D may be TRBD2 (5 bases). The germline CDR1 and CDR2 sequences are DFQATT and SNEGSKA (reference sequence). This CDR3 comprises 14 residues. Trimming cost V 5 bases and J 2 bases, with 12 bases left between them. The CDR3: CSARYGINTGELFF. Here the CDR3 DNA reads TGCAGTGCTCGGTACGGGATAAACACCGGGGAGCTGTTTTTT.

In this sample, this clonotype turned up a few times. V is TRBV11-2 and J is TRBJ1-1; D not resolved. The CDR3 has 12 residues. The germline V gene has CDR1 SGHAT and CDR2 FQNNGV. Deletions cut 3 bases from V and 11 bases from J, with 13 bases between. CDR3 nucleotides: TGTGCCAGCAGCTTTATGAGCGGAGGGGCTTTCTTT. This encodes CASSFMSGGAFF.

This clonotype was picked up many times. V is TRBV20-1 and J is TRBJ1-5; D remains ambiguous. The CDR3 covers 12 residues. The germline gives CDR1 DFQATT, CDR2 SNEGSKA (reference sequence). Trimming cost V 0 bases and J 6 bases, with 6 bases left between them. The CDR3 reads CSARDRGQPQHF. The DNA of the CDR3 is TGCAGTGCTAGAGATCGGGGTCAGCCCCAGCATTTT.

This clonotype was picked up a small number of times. The genes are TRBV6-2 or TRBV6-3 and TRBJ2-1, with a tentative D call TRBD1 (6 bases). V lost 6 bases to trimming and J lost 9 bases, with 15 bases between them. Germline V gene sequence: CDR1 MNHEY, CDR2 SVGEGT. This CDR3 contains 13 residues. The CDR3 loop is CASSPPTGSEQFF. The CDR3 coding sequence is TGTGCCAGCAGCCCTCCTACAGGGAGTGAGCAGTTCTTC.

This clonotype was seen a few times. The V gene is TRBV3-1, the J gene TRBJ2-7, with 8 bases aligning to TRBD1. Germline loops: CDR1 LGHDT, CDR2 YNNKEL (reference sequence). Germline trimming cut 1 base from V and 6 bases from J; bases unmatched to any gene: 5. The CDR3 sequence is 14 residues long. CDR3 in DNA: TGTGCCAGCAGCCAAGGGACAGGGTTTGGCGAGCAGTACTTC. Encoded protein: CASSQGTGFGEQYF.

This clonotype has more than one count but fewer than ten. V usage is TRBV30 and J usage is TRBJ2-7; 10 nucleotides match TRBD1. Germline values: CDR1 GTSNPN, CDR2 SVGIG (reference sequence). The V gene end was trimmed by 3 bases and the J gene end by 1 base; junction bases not matched to a gene: 6. The CDR3 has 15 residues. CDR3 region: CAWSQGQGISYEQYF. The DNA of the CDR3 is TGTGCCTGGAGCCAGGGACAGGGGATATCCTACGAGCAGTACTTC.

V usage is TRBV6-1 and J usage is TRBJ1-1; perhaps TRBD1 as D (6 bases). V lost 5 bases and J lost 11, with 21 bases in between. The CDR3 runs to 14 residues. Germline V lookup: CDR1 MNHNS, CDR2 SASEGT. The CDR3 bases are TGTGCCAGCAGTAGAAGGGGGACATCCCGAGTGGCTTTCTTT. This translates into CASSRRGTSRVAFF.

This clonotype was counted only a few times. This chain uses TRBV16 with TRBJ1-5; no firm D call. Trimming took off 0 bases at V and 5 bases at J, with 8 bases between the two ends. Germline CDR1 and CDR2: KGHSY and FQNENV. This CDR3 has 14 residues. CDR3 DNA: TGTGCCAGCAGCCAATCGATAGGGCATCAGCCCCAGCATTTT. It encodes CASSQSIGHQPQHF.

V and J are TRBV20-1 and TRBJ2-5; 7 nucleotides match TRBD2. The CDR3 has 13 residues. After removal of 1 base from V and 2 bases from J, the junction contained 1 base not matched to a gene. From germline, CDR1 is DFQATT and CDR2 SNEGSKA (reference sequence). The CDR3 protein is CSARAGGQETQYF. The CDR3 DNA reads as TGCAGTGCTAGAGCGGGAGGTCAAGAGACCCAGTACTTC.

This clonotype was recorded many times. The gene calls are TRBV12-3 or TRBV12-4 and TRBJ2-5; 7 bases agree with TRBD2. V was pared by 3 bases and J by 5 bases, with 3 bases of the junction left unmatched. CDR3 length: 13 residues. CDR3 DNA: TGTGCCAGCAGTTTCGGACTAGTGGAGACCCAGTACTTC. It yields the protein CASSFGLVETQYF.

The chain couples TRBV14 to TRBJ2-1, with D possibly being TRBD2 (5 bases). The CDR3 has 18 amino acids. Trimming stripped 3 bases from V and 0 bases from J, with 18 bases between. In germline, CDR1 is SGHDN, CDR2 FVKESK. The CDR3 loop is CASSQSYLTGSSYNEQFF. The CDR3 DNA sequence: TGTGCCAGCAGCCAGTCTTATCTTACGGGGAGCTCCTACAATGAGCAGTTCTTC.

V usage is TRBV20-1 and J usage is TRBJ2-1, with D perhaps given as TRBD1 or TRBD2 (5 bases each). In germline, CDR1 is DFQATT, CDR2 SNEGSKA (reference sequence). V was cut by 3 bases and J by 5 bases, with 14 bases left in between. The CDR3 spans 14 residues. The CDR3 DNA follows: TGCAGTGCTAGTCGGGACGCTCTCAACAATGAGCAGTTCTTC. It encodes CSASRDALNNEQFF.